The text below deals with one TCR beta chain. This sample was included in a study of blood T cell repertoires in COVID-19. Study-wide context: The study drew acute and convalescent COVID-19 samples from the United States, Italy and Spain. From T cells, B-cell-depleted T cells, or PBMCs came the material, which was cDNA or gDNA.

Authors' methods: Cell counts per sample came from amplifying reference gene primers. Assay used: immunoSEQ multiplex PCR; TCRdb lists only in-frame clones, some missing. That table furnishes V, J and clone size, whereas the DNA furnished D and trimming. The repertoire has around 250,000 clones, 80% to 85% of them found once; the top ten carry approximately 3.5%. With 7 bases removed from V and 2 bases from J, the gap between germline ends came to 14 bases. This CDR3 is built from 14 residues. From germline, CDR1 is SGHTA and CDR2 FQGNSA. The sequence was collected from a woman younger than 30 with acute or convalescent COVID-19. The rearrangement uses TRBV7-2 and TRBJ2-5; perhaps TRBD2 as D (5 bases). The specimen sequenced was peripheral blood. CDR3 nucleotide sequence: TGTGCCAGCAACGAGGGCGGCGGACAAGAGACCCAGTACTTC. Protein: CASNEGGGQETQYF.